This T cell receptor (beta chain) was recorded in a study of T cells expressing NK-cell markers. The overall study: Investigators obtained TCR beta repertoires from sorted CD3+CD56+NKG2C+, CD3+CD56+NKG2C- and CD3+CD56-NKG2C+ T cells. Seven donors tested HCMV-seropositive and one tested seronegative among the eight sequenced. Study-level findings and limits: The share of CD8+ T cells held by dominant NKG2C+ clonotypes was about 1.0-7.5% in about six donors.

CDR1 SGHTA and CDR2 FQGNSA come from the germline V gene. CDR3 length: 18 amino acids. From the 5' RACE reads, TCRdb lists one entry per CDR3 protein and no DNA. The sample's table shows about 460,000 distinct CDR3 sequences. In the case of this clonotype: Antigen specificity is unknown.

The sequence came from a woman aged 50 to 60 in good health. The sequencing input was blood T cells: a sorted CD56 or NKG2C T cell subset, CD4+ or CD8+ T cells, or bulk PBMC T cells (not recorded which). The V call is TRBV7-2, the J call TRBJ2-6; TCRdb gives TRBD2 as the D gene, but with no DNA this cannot be confirmed. CDR3 loop: CASSRTGSGVGGANVLTF.